Shown below are 26 T cell receptor beta chains from a single sample sequenced in a study of T cell responses to AZD1222 COVID-19 vaccine. Sequenced by immunoSEQ multiplex PCR; TCRdb stores in-frame clones only, minus some. The sample consists of 75,000 to 100,000 clones, more than 85% of them appearing once. Material: peripheral blood, obtained on day 0 of AZD1222 vaccination. Receptors originate from an adult in good health.

V and J are TRBV3-1 (or the pseudogene TRBV3-2) and TRBJ1-3, with D perhaps matching TRBD1 (5 bases). The length of the CDR3 is 13 residues. Germline V lookup: CDR1 LGHDT, CDR2 YNNKEL (reference sequence). Trimming stripped 0 bases from V and 9 bases from J, with 9 bases between. DNA of the CDR3: TGTGCCAGCAGCCAAGAGTTGAGGGGCACCATATATTTT. It specifies CASSQELRGTIYF.

This clone was recorded only once. The J gene is TRBJ1-1, the V gene TRBV11-3; D not certain. The CDR3 loop spans 12 amino acids. The ends were cut back, 3 bases at V and 1 base at J, with 3 bases in the middle. Germline assignment: CDR1 SGHNT and CDR2 YENEEA. The CDR3 is CASSFGNTEAFF. The CDR3 DNA is TGTGCCAGCAGCTTTGGGAACACTGAAGCTTTCTTT.

This rearrangement joins TRBV27 to TRBJ1-6; the match to TRBD1 covers 8 bases. The CDR3 contains 14 residues. Germline CDR1 MNHEY, CDR2 SMNVEV (reference sequence). Trimming took 8 bases from V and 9 from J; bases not matched to a gene: 9. CDR3 amino acids: CASGPGGSSSPLHF. CDR3 DNA: TGTGCCAGCGGCCCAGGGGGCTCGTCTTCACCCCTCCACTTT.

The CDR3 DNA sequence: TGTGCCAGCAGCGACCTCAATACGCAGTATTTT. Translating it yields CASSDLNTQYF. This chain connects TRBV7-3 to TRBJ2-3; D gene ambiguous. Germline V gives CDR1 SGHTA, CDR2 FQGTGA. The CDR3 consists of 11 residues. Trimming shortened V by 5 bases and J by 7 bases, and 7 bases separated the two germline ends.

This chain links TRBV4-3 with TRBJ2-7; perhaps TRBD2 as D (6 bases). This CDR3 has 18 amino acids. Trimming pared 2 bases from V and 2 bases from J, leaving 22 bases between. In germline, CDR1 is LGHNA, CDR2 YSLEER. In nucleotides, the CDR3 is TGCGCCAGCAGCCAATCAACCCCCCATAGCGGAACTACCTACGAGCAGTACTTC. Encoded protein: CASSQSTPHSGTTYEQYF.

The chain links TRBV20-1 to TRBJ2-1, with D unclear. The CDR3 totals 12 residues. CDR1 and CDR2 from the germline V gene are DFQATT and SNEGSKA (reference sequence). V was trimmed by 3 bases and J by 9 bases, leaving 12 bases between them. CDR3 residues: CSASVSWGEQFF. The CDR3 bases are TGCAGTGCTAGTGTTTCCTGGGGTGAGCAGTTCTTC.

In nucleotides, the CDR3 is TGTGCCAGCAGCTTGGATCTAGCGGGAGGCACAGATACGCAGTATTTT. Translation: CASSLDLAGGTDTQYF. This sequence joins TRBV5-4 and TRBJ2-3; 10 bases agree with TRBD2. V gave up 0 bases and J gave up 1 base; unmatched junction bases: 2. From germline, CDR1 is SGHNT and CDR2 YYREEE (reference sequence). The CDR3 is 16 amino acids.

The count of this clone is one. The chain links TRBV7-9 to TRBJ1-2, with D possibly TRBD1 on 5 matching bases. In germline, CDR1 is SEHNR, CDR2 FQNEAQ (reference sequence). This CDR3 spans 16 amino acids. Between the trimmed V and J ends, which lost 2 bases and 3 bases, there was a span of 16 bases. The CDR3 region is CASSLPPDPGDYGYTF. In DNA, the CDR3 is TGTGCCAGCAGCTTACCCCCGGATCCGGGGGACTATGGCTACACCTTC.

The chain carries TRBV5-1 and TRBJ2-1; D remains unclear. Per the germline V gene, CDR1 is SGHRS and CDR2 is YFSETQ. Trimming took 6 bases from V and 5 from J, leaving 12 bases between them. This CDR3 has 13 residues. CDR3 DNA: TGCGCCAGCAAAGAGTTTGAGGACAATGAGCAGTTCTTC. Its translation: CASKEFEDNEQFF.

The chain uses TRBV2 and TRBJ1-1; TRBD1 agrees at 8 bases. CDR3 length equals 13 residues. V shed 6 bases and J 5 bases; nucleotides not matched to a gene: 5. Germline V gene lookup returns CDR1 SNHLY and CDR2 FYNNEI. The CDR3 region is CASSQTGVTEAFF. DNA of the CDR3: TGTGCCAGCAGCCAGACAGGGGTTACTGAAGCTTTCTTT.

As concerns this clone: In the same sample, other DNA sequences code for this CDR3. The rearrangement uses TRBV5-1 and TRBJ2-7; 8 bases line up with TRBD1. Germline CDR1 reads SGHRS; CDR2 reads YFSETQ. The CDR3 is 15 amino acids. Germline trimming cut 4 bases from V and 1 base from J; bases unmatched to any gene: 7. CDR3 region: CASSSTGGRSYEQYF. CDR3 DNA: TGCGCCAGCAGCAGCACAGGGGGGCGGTCCTACGAGCAGTACTTC.

The chain has TRBV7-9 and TRBJ2-7, with 7 bases lining up with TRBD1. Germline V lookup: CDR1 SEHNR, CDR2 FQNEAQ (reference sequence). The CDR3 has 15 amino acids. V shed 5 bases and J 2 bases; nucleotides not matched to a gene: 9. The CDR3 DNA reads TGTGCCAGCAGCCTTCGGACAGGCGGAGCCTACGAGCAGTACTTC. Translating it yields CASSLRTGGAYEQYF.

This chain uses TRBV5-1 with TRBJ2-7; TRBD2 agrees at 11 bases. After removal of 0 bases from V and 5 bases from J, the junction contained 7 bases not matched to a gene. The CDR3 is 16 residues long. In germline, CDR1 is SGHRS, CDR2 YFSETQ. For the CDR3, the DNA is TGCGCCAGCAGCTTGGCCATAGCGGGAGGGCCCCACGAGCAGTACTTC. This codes for CASSLAIAGGPHEQYF.

The gene calls are TRBV19 and TRBJ1-2; D might be TRBD1 (5 bases). Between the trimmed V and J ends, which lost 4 bases and 6 bases, there was a span of 27 bases. The CDR3 consists of 18 residues. CDR1 and CDR2 (germline): LNHDA, SQIVND (reference sequence). CDR3 sequence: CASSTSSLLQTVDDGYTF. CDR3 coding DNA: TGTGCCAGTAGTACATCCTCACTTCTTCAGACAGTCGACGATGGCTACACCTTC.

The J gene is TRBJ2-7, the V gene TRBV28, with 8 bases matching TRBD1. The CDR3 sequence is 14 residues long. Germline V gene sequence: CDR1 MDHEN, CDR2 SYDVKM. The V segment lost 8 bases and the J segment 1 base; nucleotides outside the gene matches: 7. The CDR3 loop is CASAGQGASYEQYF. The CDR3, as DNA: TGTGCCAGCGCGGGGCAGGGGGCTTCCTACGAGCAGTACTTC.

The chain uses TRBV9 and TRBJ1-6; the D is unclear. CDR3 length: 15 amino acids. Per germline, CDR1 SGDLS and CDR2 YYNGEE. V lost 4 bases, J lost 0 bases, and 8 bases lay in between. Here the CDR3 reads CASSPLSSYNSPLHF. CDR3 DNA sequence: TGTGCCAGCAGCCCCCTGAGCTCCTATAATTCACCCCTCCACTTT.

The chain employs TRBV7-2 and TRBJ2-5, with D unresolved. CDR3 size: 14 residues. CDR1 and CDR2 (germline): SGHTA, FQGNSA. V lost 1 base and J 3 bases, leaving 9 bases between the germline ends. DNA of the CDR3: TGTGCCAGCAGCTTAGGGCGTTGGGAAGAGACCCAGTACTTC. It yields the protein CASSLGRWEETQYF.

The chain recombines TRBV7-3 with TRBJ1-2; TRBD1 matches at 12 bases. Trimming took 5 bases from V and 2 from J; bases not matched to a gene: 3. This CDR3 has 15 amino acids. CDR1 is SGHTA, CDR2 FQGTGA, per germline. The CDR3 DNA is TGTGCCAGCAGCCCAGGGACAGGGGGCAACTATGGCTACACCTTC. It is translated as CASSPGTGGNYGYTF.

This chain joins TRBV19 and TRBJ2-7; no definite D call. Between the trimmed V and J ends, which lost 3 bases and 4 bases, there was a span of 7 bases. Germline CDR1 reads LNHDA; CDR2 reads SQIVND (reference sequence). This CDR3 has 12 amino acids. The CDR3 region is CASSMTDYEQYF. CDR3 in DNA: TGTGCCAGTAGTATGACGGATTACGAGCAGTACTTC.

V is TRBV20-1 and J is TRBJ2-5; D gene uncertain. This CDR3 region has 11 residues. V lost 3 bases and J 7 bases, leaving 9 bases between the germline ends. Per germline, CDR1 DFQATT and CDR2 SNEGSKA (reference sequence). In DNA, the CDR3 is TGCAGTGCTAGCTCCTGGGGGACCCAGTACTTC. Its protein product is CSASSWGTQYF.

This chain links TRBV6-2 or TRBV6-3 with TRBJ2-1; D may be TRBD2 (6 bases). Looked up from germline, CDR1 is MNHEY and CDR2 is SVGEGT. The CDR3 extends over 16 amino acids. Trimming pared 5 bases from V and 2 bases from J, leaving 16 bases between. The CDR3 DNA is TGTGCCAGCAGTACGGCCAGCGGGCTACCCTACAATGAGCAGTTCTTC. This translates into CASSTASGLPYNEQFF.

This chain joins TRBV3-1 (or the pseudogene TRBV3-2) and TRBJ2-2; no firm D call. The CDR3 is made up of 14 amino acids. CDR1 and CDR2 from the germline V gene are LGHDT and YNNKEL (reference sequence). Trimming pared 0 bases from V and 6 bases from J, leaving 8 bases between. The CDR3 loop reads CASSQEGRAGELFF. The CDR3 coding sequence is TGTGCCAGCAGCCAAGAGGGTCGGGCCGGGGAGCTGTTTTTT.

CDR3 DNA: TGCAGTGCTTACGTCATTGAAAAACTGTTTTTT. This encodes CSAYVIEKLFF. This chain uses TRBV20-1 with TRBJ1-4; D is unclear. From germline, CDR1 is DFQATT and CDR2 SNEGSKA (reference sequence). This CDR3 has 11 residues. The germline V and J ends were trimmed by 5 bases and 7 bases, with 8 bases remaining between them.

In its sample, this clone was seen a few times. The genes are TRBV6-5 and TRBJ2-1, with 10 bases lining up with TRBD2. Germline CDR1 is MNHEY and CDR2 is SVGAGI. V gave up 0 bases and J gave up 8 bases; unmatched junction bases: 7. The CDR3 spans 16 residues. The chain's CDR3 is CASSYSGVAGGDEQFF. The DNA of the CDR3 is TGTGCCAGCAGTTACTCAGGGGTAGCGGGAGGCGATGAGCAGTTCTTC.

The chain has TRBV6-5 and TRBJ1-5; D uncertain. The V end lost 2 bases, the J end lost 6 bases, and 8 bases lay between the germline ends. CDR1 and CDR2 from the germline V gene are MNHEY and SVGAGI. The length of the CDR3 is 13 residues. In nucleotides, the CDR3 is TGTGCCAGCAGTTACAACGCCGGTCAGCCCCAGCATTTT. This codes for CASSYNAGQPQHF.

V gene TRBV28 combines with J gene TRBJ1-2, with D maybe TRBD1 (5 bases). Between the trimmed V and J ends, which lost 5 bases and 5 bases, there was a span of 15 bases. The CDR3 extends over 14 amino acids. CDR1 is MDHEN and CDR2 is SYDVKM in the germline V gene. The CDR3 loop reads CASSLGVLGYGYTF. The CDR3 DNA follows: TGTGCCAGCAGTCTAGGGGTGTTGGGGTATGGCTACACCTTC.